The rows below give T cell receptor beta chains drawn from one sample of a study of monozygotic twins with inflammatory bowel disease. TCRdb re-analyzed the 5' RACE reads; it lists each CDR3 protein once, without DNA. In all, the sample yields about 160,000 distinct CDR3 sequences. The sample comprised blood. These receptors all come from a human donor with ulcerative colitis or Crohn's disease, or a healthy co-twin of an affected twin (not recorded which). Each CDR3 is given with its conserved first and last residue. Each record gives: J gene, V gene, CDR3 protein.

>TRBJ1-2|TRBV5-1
CASSLIGQGAEGYTF
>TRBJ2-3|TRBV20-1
CSARIAGRRIDTQYF
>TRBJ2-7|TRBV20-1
CSARGGQGALLEQYF
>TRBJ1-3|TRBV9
CASSDGSGNTIYF
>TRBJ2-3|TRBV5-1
CASSGTFTDTQYF
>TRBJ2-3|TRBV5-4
CASSSRDLSVTDTQYF
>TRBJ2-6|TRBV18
CASSPNLRSGANVLTF
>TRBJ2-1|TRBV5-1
CASSLELRSSYNEQFF
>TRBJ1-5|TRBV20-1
CSASNPGRPSYSNQPQHF
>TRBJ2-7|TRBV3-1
CASSQDIGEHYEQYF
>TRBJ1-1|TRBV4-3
CASSQDRQLEAFF
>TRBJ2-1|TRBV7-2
CASSFSGGLYNEQFF
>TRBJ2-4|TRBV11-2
CASSPRGLAKNIQYF
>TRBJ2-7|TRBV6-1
CASSDGTGGEQYF
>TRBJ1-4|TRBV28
CASYPGGDEKLFF
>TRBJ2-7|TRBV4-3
CASSPLAGSSYEQYF
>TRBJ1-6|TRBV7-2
CASSVQRYYNSPLHF
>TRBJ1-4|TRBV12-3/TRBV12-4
CASSGPGATNEKLFF
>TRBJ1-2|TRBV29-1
CSVGQEGWYGYTF
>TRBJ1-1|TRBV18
CASSPRGVNTEAFF
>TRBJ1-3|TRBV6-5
CASSYRPSPSGNTIYF
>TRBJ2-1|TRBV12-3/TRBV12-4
CASSLASSNEQFF
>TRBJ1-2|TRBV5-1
CASSLEQGFNYGYTF
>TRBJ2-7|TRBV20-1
CSANHGTSLDEQYF
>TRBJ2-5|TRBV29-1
CSVEQVGEETQYF
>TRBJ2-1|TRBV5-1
CASSLDLATSSYNEQFF
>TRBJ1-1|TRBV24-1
CATRQGGNTEAFF
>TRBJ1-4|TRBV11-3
CASSLLGTNEKLFF
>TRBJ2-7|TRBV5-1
CASSWGGSYEQYF
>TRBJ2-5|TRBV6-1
CASSEAPGGQETQYF
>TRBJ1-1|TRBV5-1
CASKQTGKLVNTEAFF
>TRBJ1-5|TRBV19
CASSISTPNQPQHF
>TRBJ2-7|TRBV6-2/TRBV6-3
CASTRSRRVSEQYF
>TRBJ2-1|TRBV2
CASSVTQDRGNEQFF
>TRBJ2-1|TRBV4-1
CASSQVSAAPIGQFF
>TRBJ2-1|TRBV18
CASSPSVTSGYNEQFF
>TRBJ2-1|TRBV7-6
CASSPEVAGGLNEQFF
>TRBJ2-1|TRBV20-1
CSAILPTDIHSYNEQFF
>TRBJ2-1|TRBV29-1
CSVGGGGRNEQFF
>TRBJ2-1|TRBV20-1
CRIAGGPIEQFF
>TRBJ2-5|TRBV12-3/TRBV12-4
CASSTQGLAEETQYF
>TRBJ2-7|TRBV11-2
CASSLARNTYEQYF
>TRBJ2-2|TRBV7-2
CASSPSGRYTGELFF
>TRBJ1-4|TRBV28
CASRSTGKLFF
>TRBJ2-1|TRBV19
CASSPEAGSYNEQFF
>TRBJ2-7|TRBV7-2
CASSLAGGQGEQYF